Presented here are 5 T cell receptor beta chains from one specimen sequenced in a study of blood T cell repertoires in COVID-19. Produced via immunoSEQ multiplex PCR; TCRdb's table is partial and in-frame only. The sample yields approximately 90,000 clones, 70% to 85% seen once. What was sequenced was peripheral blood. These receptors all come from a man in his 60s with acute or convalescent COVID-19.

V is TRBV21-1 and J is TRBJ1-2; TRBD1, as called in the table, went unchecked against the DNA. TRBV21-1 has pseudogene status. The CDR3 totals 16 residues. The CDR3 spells CASSKQGAHTNYGYTF. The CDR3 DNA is TGTGCCAGCAGCAAACAGGGGGCCCATACTAACTATGGCTACACCTTC.

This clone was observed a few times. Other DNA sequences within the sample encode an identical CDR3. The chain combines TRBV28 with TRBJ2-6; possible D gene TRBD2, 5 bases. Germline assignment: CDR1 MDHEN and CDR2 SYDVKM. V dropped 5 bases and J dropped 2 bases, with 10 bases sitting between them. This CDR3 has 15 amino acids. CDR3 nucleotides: TGTGCCAGCAGTCCAACCGGGACTGGGGCCAACGTCCTGACTTTC. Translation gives CASSPTGTGANVLTF.

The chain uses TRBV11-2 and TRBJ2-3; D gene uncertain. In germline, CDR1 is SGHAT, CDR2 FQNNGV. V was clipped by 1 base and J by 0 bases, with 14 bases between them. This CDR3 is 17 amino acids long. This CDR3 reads CASSLVLRAISTDTQYF. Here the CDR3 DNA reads TGTGCCAGCAGCTTAGTCCTGCGAGCCATTAGCACAGATACGCAGTATTTT.

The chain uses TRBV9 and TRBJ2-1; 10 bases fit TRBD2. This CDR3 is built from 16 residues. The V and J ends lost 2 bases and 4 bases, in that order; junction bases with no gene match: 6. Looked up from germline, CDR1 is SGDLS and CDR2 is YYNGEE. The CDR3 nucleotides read TGTGCCAGCAGCGTCATAGCGGGGGGACTATACAATGAGCAGTTCTTC. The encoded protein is CASSVIAGGLYNEQFF.

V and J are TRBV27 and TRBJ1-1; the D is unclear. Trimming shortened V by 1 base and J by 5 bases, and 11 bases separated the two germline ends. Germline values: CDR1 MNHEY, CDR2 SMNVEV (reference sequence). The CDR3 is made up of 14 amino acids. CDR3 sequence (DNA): TGTGCCAGCAGTTTATGGGCGGAGGAGACTGAAGCTTTCTTT. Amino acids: CASSLWAEETEAFF.